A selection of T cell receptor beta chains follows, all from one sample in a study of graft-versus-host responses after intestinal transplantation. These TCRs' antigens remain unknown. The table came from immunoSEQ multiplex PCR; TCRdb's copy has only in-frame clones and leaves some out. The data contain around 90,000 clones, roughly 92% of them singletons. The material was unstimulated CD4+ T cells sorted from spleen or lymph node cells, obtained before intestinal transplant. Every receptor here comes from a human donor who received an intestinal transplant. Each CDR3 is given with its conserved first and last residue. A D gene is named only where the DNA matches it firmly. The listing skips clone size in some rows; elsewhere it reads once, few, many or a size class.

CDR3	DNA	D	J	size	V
CASSLRGRGAAGELFF	TGTGCCAGCAGCTTAAGGGGCAGGGGCGCAGCCGGGGAGCTGTTTTTT	-	TRBJ2-2	-	TRBV11-3
CASSGTQGRGAIEGYTF	TGTGCCAGCAGTGGAACACAGGGTAGAGGAGCCATTGAGGGCTACACCTTC	-	TRBJ1-2	-	TRBV6-1
CATSRGGSASFKAYEQYF	TGTGCCACCAGCAGAGGGGGGAGTGCCTCCTTTAAAGCCTACGAGCAGTACTTC	-	TRBJ2-7	-	TRBV15
CASSPSAGSNEQFF	TGTGCCAGCTCACCGTCGGCCGGGTCAAATGAGCAGTTCTTC	-	TRBJ2-1	-	TRBV18
CASSVGVTDTQYF	TGTGCCAGCAGCGTAGGCGTCACAGATACGCAGTATTTT	-	TRBJ2-3	-	TRBV9
CASSDEAGREQYF	TGTGCCAGCAGTGACGAGGCAGGCCGCGAGCAGTACTTC	-	TRBJ2-7	-	TRBV6-4
CASSNRRDPTNYGYTF	TGTGCCAGCAGCAACCGTCGGGACCCGACCAACTATGGCTACACCTTC	-	TRBJ1-2	-	TRBV21-1
CASSVPLAPHPYEQYF	TGTGCCAGCAGCGTCCCGCTAGCGCCCCACCCTTACGAGCAGTACTTC	-	TRBJ2-7	-	TRBV9
CASSLGQGGSPLHF	TGTGCCAGCAGTCTCGGACAGGGAGGTTCACCCCTCCACTTT	TRBD1	TRBJ1-6	-	TRBV28
CAISTGEGTEAFF	TGTGCCATCAGCACAGGGGAGGGGACTGAAGCCTTCTTT	TRBD1	TRBJ1-1	once	TRBV10-3
CASSSGRLAVYNEQFF	TGTGCCAGCAGCTCCGGTCGGCTAGCGGTATACAATGAGCAGTTCTTC	TRBD2	TRBJ2-1	-	TRBV7-9
CSASGGETQYF	TGCAGTGCTTCGGGGGGGGAGACCCAGTACTTC	TRBD2	TRBJ2-5	-	TRBV20-1
CAISDGTGRGETQYF	TGTGCCATCAGTGATGGGACAGGGAGGGGAGAGACCCAGTACTTC	TRBD1	TRBJ2-5	-	TRBV10-3